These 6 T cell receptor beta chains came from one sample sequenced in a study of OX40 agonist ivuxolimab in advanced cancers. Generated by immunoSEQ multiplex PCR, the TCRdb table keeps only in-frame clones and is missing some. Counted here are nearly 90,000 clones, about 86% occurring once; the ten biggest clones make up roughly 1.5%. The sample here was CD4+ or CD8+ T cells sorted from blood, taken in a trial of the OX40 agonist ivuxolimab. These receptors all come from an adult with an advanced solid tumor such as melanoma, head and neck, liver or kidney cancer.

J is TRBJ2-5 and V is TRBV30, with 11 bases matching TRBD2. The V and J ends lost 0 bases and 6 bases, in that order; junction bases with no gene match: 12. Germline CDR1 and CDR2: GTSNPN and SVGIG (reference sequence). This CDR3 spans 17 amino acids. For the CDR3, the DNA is TGTGCCTGGAGTGTACTAGCGGGGGTCGGGGGGACAAAGACCCAGTACTTC. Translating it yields CAWSVLAGVGGTKTQYF. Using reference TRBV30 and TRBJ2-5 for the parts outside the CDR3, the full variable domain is SQTIHQWPATLVQPVGSPLSLECTVEGTSNPNLYWYRQAAGRGLQLLFYSVGIGQISSEVPQNLSASRPQDRQFILSSKKLLLSDSGFYLCAWSVLAGVGGTKTQYFGPGTRLLVL.

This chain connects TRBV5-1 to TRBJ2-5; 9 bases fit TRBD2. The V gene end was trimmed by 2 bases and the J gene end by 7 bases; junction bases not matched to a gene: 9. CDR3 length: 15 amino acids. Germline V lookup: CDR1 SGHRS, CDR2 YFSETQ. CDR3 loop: CASSLDSGGPGTQYF. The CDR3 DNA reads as TGCGCCAGCAGCTTAGATAGCGGGGGCCCCGGGACCCAGTACTTC.

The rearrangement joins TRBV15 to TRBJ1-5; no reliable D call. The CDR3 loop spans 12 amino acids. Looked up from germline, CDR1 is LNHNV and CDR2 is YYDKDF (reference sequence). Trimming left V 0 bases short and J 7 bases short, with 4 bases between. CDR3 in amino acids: CATSRDEQPQHF. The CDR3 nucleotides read TGTGCCACCAGCAGAGACGAGCAGCCCCAGCATTTT. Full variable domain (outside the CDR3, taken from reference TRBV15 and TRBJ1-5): DAMVIQNPRYQVTQFGKPVTLSCSQTLNHNVMYWYQQKSSQAPKLLFHYYDKDFNNEADTPDNFQSRRPNTSFCFLDIRSPGLGDTAMYLCATSRDEQPQHFGDGTRLSIL.

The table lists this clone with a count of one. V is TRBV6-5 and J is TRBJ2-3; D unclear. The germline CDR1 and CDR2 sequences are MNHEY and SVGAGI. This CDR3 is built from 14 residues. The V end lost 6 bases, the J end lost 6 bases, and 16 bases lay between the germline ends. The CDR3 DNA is TGTGCCAGCAGAACGGGCCTAAATCGGGATACGCAGTATTTT. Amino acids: CASRTGLNRDTQYF.

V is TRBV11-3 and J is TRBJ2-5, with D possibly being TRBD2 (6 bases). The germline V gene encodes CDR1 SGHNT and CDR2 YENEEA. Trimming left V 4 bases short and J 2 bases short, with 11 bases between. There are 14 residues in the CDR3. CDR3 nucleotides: TGTGCCAGCAGCTCGCGGGACTCTCAAGAGACCCAGTACTTC. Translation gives CASSSRDSQETQYF.

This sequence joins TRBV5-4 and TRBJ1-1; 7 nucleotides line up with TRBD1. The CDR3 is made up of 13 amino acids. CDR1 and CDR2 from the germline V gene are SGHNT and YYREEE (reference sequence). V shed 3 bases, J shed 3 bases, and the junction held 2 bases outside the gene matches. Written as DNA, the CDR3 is TGTGCCAGCAGCTCGGACAGGCACACTGAAGCTTTCTTT. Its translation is CASSSDRHTEAFF.